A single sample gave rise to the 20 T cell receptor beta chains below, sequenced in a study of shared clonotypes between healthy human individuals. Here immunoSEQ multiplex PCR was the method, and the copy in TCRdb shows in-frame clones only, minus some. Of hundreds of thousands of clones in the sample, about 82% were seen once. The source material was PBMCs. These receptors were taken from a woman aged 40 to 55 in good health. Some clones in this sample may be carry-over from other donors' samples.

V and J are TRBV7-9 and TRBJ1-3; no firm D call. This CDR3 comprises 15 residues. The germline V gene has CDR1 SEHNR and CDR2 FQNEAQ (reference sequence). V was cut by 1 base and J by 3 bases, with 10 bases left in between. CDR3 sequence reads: CASSLGGDLGNTIYF. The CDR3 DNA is TGTGCCAGCAGCTTAGGCGGGGATCTTGGAAACACCATATATTTT.

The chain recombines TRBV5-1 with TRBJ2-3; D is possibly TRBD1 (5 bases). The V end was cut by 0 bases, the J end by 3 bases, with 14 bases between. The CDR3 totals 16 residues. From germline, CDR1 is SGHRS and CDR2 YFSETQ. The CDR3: CASSLEGRVTTDTQYF. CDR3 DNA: TGCGCCAGCAGCTTGGAGGGCAGGGTGACGACAGATACGCAGTATTTT. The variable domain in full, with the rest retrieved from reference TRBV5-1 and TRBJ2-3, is KAGVTQTPRYLIKTRGQQVTLSCSPISGHRSVSWYQQTPGQGLQFLFEYFSETQRNKGNFPGRFSGRQFSNSRSEMNVSTLELGDSALYLCASSLEGRVTTDTQYFGPGTRLTVL.

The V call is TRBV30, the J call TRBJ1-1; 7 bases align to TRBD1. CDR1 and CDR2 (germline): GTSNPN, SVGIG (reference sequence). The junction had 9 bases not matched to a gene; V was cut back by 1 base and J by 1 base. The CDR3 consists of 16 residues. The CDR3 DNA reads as TGTGCCTGGAGTGAGGGGGCGTATACGGGGAACACTGAAGCTTTCTTT. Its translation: CAWSEGAYTGNTEAFF.

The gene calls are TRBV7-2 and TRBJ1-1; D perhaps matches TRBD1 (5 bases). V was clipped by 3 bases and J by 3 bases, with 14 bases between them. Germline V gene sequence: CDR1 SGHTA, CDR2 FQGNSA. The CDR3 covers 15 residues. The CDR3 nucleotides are TGTGCCAGCAGCTTTCTTGGGGGATATCACACTGAAGCTTTCTTT. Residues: CASSFLGGYHTEAFF. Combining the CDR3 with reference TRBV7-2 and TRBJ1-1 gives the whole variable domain GAGVSQSPSNKVTEKGKDVELRCDPISGHTALYWYRQSLGQGLEFLIYFQGNSAPDKSGLPSDRFSAERTGGSVSTLTIQRTQQEDSAVYLCASSFLGGYHTEAFFGQGTRLTVV.

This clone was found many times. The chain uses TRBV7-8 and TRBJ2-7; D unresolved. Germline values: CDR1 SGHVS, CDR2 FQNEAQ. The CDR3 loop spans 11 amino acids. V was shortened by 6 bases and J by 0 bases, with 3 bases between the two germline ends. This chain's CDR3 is CASRDSYEQYF. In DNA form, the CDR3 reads TGTGCCAGCAGGGACTCCTACGAGCAGTACTTC.

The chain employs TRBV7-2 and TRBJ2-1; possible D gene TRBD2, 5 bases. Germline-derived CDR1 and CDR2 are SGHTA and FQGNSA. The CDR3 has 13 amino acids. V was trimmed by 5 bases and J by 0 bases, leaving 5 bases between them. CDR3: CASSGSSYNEQFF. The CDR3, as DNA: TGTGCCAGCAGCGGGAGCTCCTACAATGAGCAGTTCTTC.

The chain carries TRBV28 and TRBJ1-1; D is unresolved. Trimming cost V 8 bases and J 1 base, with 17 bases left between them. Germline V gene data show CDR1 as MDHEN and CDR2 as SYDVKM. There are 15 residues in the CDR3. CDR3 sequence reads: CASEILGRQNTEAFF. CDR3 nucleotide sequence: TGTGCCAGCGAAATACTAGGACGGCAGAACACTGAAGCTTTCTTT.

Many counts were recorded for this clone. CDR3: CASSRTGGYTEAFF. CDR3 sequence (DNA): TGTGCCAGCAGTAGGACAGGTGGGTACACTGAAGCTTTCTTT. The chain uses TRBV27 and TRBJ1-1, with 7 nucleotides matching TRBD1. The V gene's germline CDR1 is MNHEY and CDR2 SMNVEV (reference sequence). V was clipped by 5 bases and J by 3 bases; unmatched bases: 6. The CDR3 extends over 14 amino acids.

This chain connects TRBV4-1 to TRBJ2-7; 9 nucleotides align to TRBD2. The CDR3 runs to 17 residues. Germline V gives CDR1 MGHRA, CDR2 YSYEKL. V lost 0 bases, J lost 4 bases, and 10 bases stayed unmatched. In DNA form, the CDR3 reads TGCGCCAGCAGCCAAGAACGGGGGCTAGCGGGGATGTACGAGCAGTACTTC. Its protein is CASSQERGLAGMYEQYF.

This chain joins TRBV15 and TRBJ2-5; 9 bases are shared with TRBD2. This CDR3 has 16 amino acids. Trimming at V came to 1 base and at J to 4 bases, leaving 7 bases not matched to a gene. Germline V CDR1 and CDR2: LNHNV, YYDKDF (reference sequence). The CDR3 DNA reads TGTGCCACCAGCAGAGCTCTAGCGGGACGTGCAGAGACCCAGTACTTC. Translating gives CATSRALAGRAETQYF.

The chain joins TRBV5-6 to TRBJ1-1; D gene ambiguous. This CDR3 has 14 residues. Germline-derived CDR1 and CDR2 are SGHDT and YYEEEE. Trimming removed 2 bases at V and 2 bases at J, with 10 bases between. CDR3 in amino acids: CASSFFALNTEAFF. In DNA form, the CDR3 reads TGTGCCAGCAGCTTCTTCGCTCTCAACACTGAAGCTTTCTTT. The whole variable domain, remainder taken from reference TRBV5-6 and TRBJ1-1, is DAGVTQSPTHLIKTRGQQVTLRCSPKSGHDTVSWYQQALGQGPQFIFQYYEEEERQRGNFPDRFSGHQFPNYSSELNVNALLLGDSALYLCASSFFALNTEAFFGQGTRLTVV.

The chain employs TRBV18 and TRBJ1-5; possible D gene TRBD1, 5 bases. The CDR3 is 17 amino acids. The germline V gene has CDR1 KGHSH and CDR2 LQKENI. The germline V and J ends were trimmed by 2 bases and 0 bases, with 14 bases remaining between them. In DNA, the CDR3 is TGTGCCAGCTCACCATACGTGTCGGACACTAGCAATCAGCCCCAGCATTTT. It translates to CASSPYVSDTSNQPQHF.

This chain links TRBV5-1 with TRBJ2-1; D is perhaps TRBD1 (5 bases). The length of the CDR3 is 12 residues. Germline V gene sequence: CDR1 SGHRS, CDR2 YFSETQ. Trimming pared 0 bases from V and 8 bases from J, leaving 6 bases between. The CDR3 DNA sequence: TGCGCCAGCAGCTTGGTACAGGATGAGCAGTTCTTC. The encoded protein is CASSLVQDEQFF.

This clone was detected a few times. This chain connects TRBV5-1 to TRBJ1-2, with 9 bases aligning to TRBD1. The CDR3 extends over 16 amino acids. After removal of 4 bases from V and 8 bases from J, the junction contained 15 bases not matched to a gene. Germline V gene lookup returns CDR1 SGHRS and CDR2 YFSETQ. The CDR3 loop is CASSENTGTGQKGYTF. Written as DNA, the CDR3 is TGCGCCAGCAGCGAGAATACTGGGACAGGGCAAAAGGGCTACACCTTC. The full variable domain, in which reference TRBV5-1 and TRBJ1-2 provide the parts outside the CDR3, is KAGVTQTPRYLIKTRGQQVTLSCSPISGHRSVSWYQQTPGQGLQFLFEYFSETQRNKGNFPGRFSGRQFSNSRSEMNVSTLELGDSALYLCASSENTGTGQKGYTFGSGTRLTVV.

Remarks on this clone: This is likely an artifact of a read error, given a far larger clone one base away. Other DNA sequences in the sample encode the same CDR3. CDR3 amino acids: CASSTSGRAREQYF. In DNA, the CDR3 is TGCGCCAGCAGCACGAGCGGGAGGGCCAGGGAGCAGTACTTC. The chain has TRBV5-1 and TRBJ2-7, with 10 bases aligning to TRBD2. With V trimmed by 4 bases and J by 7 bases, 8 bases remained unmatched. Looked up from germline, CDR1 is SGHRS and CDR2 is YFSETQ. The CDR3 loop spans 14 amino acids.

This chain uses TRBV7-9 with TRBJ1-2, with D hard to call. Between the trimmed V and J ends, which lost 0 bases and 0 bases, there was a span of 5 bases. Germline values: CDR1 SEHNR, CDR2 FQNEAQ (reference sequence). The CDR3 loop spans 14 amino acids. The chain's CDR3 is CASSLAVTNYGYTF. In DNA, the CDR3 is TGTGCCAGCAGCTTAGCGGTGACTAACTATGGCTACACCTTC.

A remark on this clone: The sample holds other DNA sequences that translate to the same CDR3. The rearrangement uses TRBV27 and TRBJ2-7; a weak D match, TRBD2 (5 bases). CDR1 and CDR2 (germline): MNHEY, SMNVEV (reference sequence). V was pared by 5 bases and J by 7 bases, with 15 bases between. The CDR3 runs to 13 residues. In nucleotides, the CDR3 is TGTGCCAGCAGTCTACGGACTGGCCGGGAGCAGTACTTC. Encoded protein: CASSLRTGREQYF.

CDR3 loop: CASSLSGTQETQYF. As DNA, the CDR3 is TGTGCCAGCAGTCTATCCGGGACCCAAGAGACCCAGTACTTC. The chain employs TRBV6-5 and TRBJ2-5; either TRBD1 or TRBD2 may fit D (5 bases each). V was pared by 5 bases and J by 1 base, with 11 bases between. This CDR3 contains 14 residues. The germline CDR1 and CDR2 sequences are MNHEY and SVGAGI.

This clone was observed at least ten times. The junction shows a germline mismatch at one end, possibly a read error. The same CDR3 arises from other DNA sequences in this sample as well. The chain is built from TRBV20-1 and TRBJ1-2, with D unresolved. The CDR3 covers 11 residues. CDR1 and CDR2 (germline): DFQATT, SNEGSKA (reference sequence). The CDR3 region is CSAREYYGYTF. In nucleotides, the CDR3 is TGCAGTGCTAGAGAGTACTATGGTTACACTTTC.

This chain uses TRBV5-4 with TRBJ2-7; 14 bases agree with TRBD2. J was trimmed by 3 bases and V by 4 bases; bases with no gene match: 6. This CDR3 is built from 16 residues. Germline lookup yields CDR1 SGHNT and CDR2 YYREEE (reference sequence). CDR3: CASSAGTSGSIYEQYF. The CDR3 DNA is TGTGCCAGCAGCGCGGGGACTAGCGGGAGCATCTACGAGCAGTACTTC. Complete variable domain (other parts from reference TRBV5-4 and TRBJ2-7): ETGVTQSPTHLIKTRGQQVTLRCSSQSGHNTVSWYQQALGQGPQFIFQYYREEENGRGNFPPRFSGLQFPNYSSELNVNALELDDSALYLCASSAGTSGSIYEQYFGPGTRLTVT.